This is a list of T cell receptor beta chains from one sample in a study of tumor-infiltrating lymphocytes in primary liver carcinoma. MiXCR was run by TCRdb on the multiplex PCR reads, yielding one entry per CDR3 protein. The sample lists approximately 45,000 distinct CDR3 sequences, 65% to 85% occurring once. Sequences were obtained from liver tumor tissue from sampling region 2. The origin of the receptors is a man aged 35-49 years with primary liver carcinoma and hepatitis B virus infection. Both conserved end residues are part of each CDR3. D genes are given only for firm matches. Clone size appears in some rows only: once, few, many, or a class for an expanded clone.

abundance: -; j_gene: TRBJ2-1; d_gene: TRBD2; v_gene: TRBV29-1; CDR3nt: TGCAGCGGGGCGGGAGGGCCCCTCATTGAGGAGTTCTTC; CDR3aa: CSGAGGPLIEEFF
abundance: -; j_gene: TRBJ2-6; d_gene: TRBD1; v_gene: TRBV28; CDR3nt: TGTGCCAACTGTTTTTCGGGACAGGGGGCCAACGTCCTGACTTTC; CDR3aa: CANCFSGQGANVLTF
abundance: -; j_gene: TRBJ2-7; d_gene: TRBD2; v_gene: TRBV7-9; CDR3nt: TGTGCCAGTAGCTTAGGGTCCGGGACTAGCGTAGGCTACGAGCAGTACTTC; CDR3aa: CASSLGSGTSVGYEQYF
abundance: -; j_gene: TRBJ1-1; d_gene: -; v_gene: TRBV6-6; CDR3nt: TGTGCCAGCGGTATTCCGTCGGCGCGGGACACTGAAGCCTTCTTT; CDR3aa: CASGIPSARDTEAFF
abundance: -; j_gene: TRBJ2-5; d_gene: TRBD1; v_gene: TRBV7-8; CDR3nt: TGTGCCAGCAGCAGGGACAGGGGGATTGGAACCCAGTACTTC; CDR3aa: CASSRDRGIGTQYF
abundance: -; j_gene: TRBJ2-7; d_gene: -; v_gene: TRBV7-8; CDR3nt: TGTGCCGGCAGGAACTTCGAGGAAACCCCTTGGGAGCAGTACTTC; CDR3aa: CAGRNFEETPWEQYF
abundance: -; j_gene: TRBJ2-2; d_gene: -; v_gene: TRBV11-2; CDR3nt: TGTGGCAGCAGCATAGAGTCGGACACCGTGGAGCTGTTTTTT; CDR3aa: CGSSIESDTVELFF
abundance: -; j_gene: TRBJ2-1; d_gene: TRBD1; v_gene: TRBV6-1; CDR3nt: TGTGCAAGCAGTAGGACAGGGGCTGACGATGAGCAGTTCTTC; CDR3aa: CASSRTGADDEQFF
abundance: -; j_gene: TRBJ2-5; d_gene: -; v_gene: TRBV5-1; CDR3nt: TGCGCCAGCAGCTTGGTTTCATTTCAAGGGGCGGCCGAAGAGACCCAGTACTTC; CDR3aa: CASSLVSFQGAAEETQYF
abundance: -; j_gene: TRBJ2-7; d_gene: TRBD2; v_gene: TRBV5-4; CDR3nt: TGTGCCAGCGGCTTTCGTCGGGAGGGCCCTCACGACGAGCAGTACTTC; CDR3aa: CASGFRREGPHDEQYF
abundance: -; j_gene: TRBJ1-1; d_gene: -; v_gene: TRBV7-9; CDR3nt: TGTGCCCGCAGCTTAACCCCAGGGAGGGACACTGAAGCTTTCTTT; CDR3aa: CARSLTPGRDTEAFF
abundance: -; j_gene: TRBJ2-2; d_gene: -; v_gene: TRBV5-1; CDR3nt: TGCGCCAGCAGTCGAGCTAAGACCGGGGAGCTGTTTTTT; CDR3aa: CASSRAKTGELFF
abundance: -; j_gene: TRBJ2-7; d_gene: -; v_gene: TRBV29-1; CDR3nt: TGCAGCGCCATGGCATCTGAGACCTGCACTCCCTACGAGCAGTACTTC; CDR3aa: CSAMASETCTPYEQYF
abundance: -; j_gene: TRBJ2-3; d_gene: TRBD1; v_gene: TRBV6-5; CDR3nt: TGTGCCAGCAGTACGACAGGGGGCACAGATACGCAGTATTTT; CDR3aa: CASSTTGGTDTQYF
abundance: -; j_gene: TRBJ2-1; d_gene: -; v_gene: TRBV10-3; CDR3nt: TGTACCATCAGAGCTCGGGATGAGCAGTTCTTC; CDR3aa: CTIRARDEQFF
abundance: -; j_gene: TRBJ1-1; d_gene: -; v_gene: TRBV6-6; CDR3nt: TGTGCCGGCAGCACAGGTGGGACTACTGAAGCTATCTTT; CDR3aa: CAGSTGGTTEAIF
abundance: -; j_gene: TRBJ2-1; d_gene: TRBD1; v_gene: TRBV4-2; CDR3nt: TGTACCAGCAGCCACACCAGGGGACAGGGGAACAATGAGCAGTTCTTC; CDR3aa: CTSSHTRGQGNNEQFF
abundance: once; j_gene: TRBJ1-1; d_gene: -; v_gene: TRBV28; CDR3nt: TGTGTCGTAGGTCCAGGTGGTGGGAACACTGAAGCTATCTTT; CDR3aa: CVVGPGGGNTEAIF
abundance: -; j_gene: TRBJ1-2; d_gene: TRBD1; v_gene: TRBV5-6; CDR3nt: TGTGCCAGCATCATGGGACAGGGGATGCGCCCCCTCTATGGCTACACCTTC; CDR3aa: CASIMGQGMRPLYGYTF
abundance: -; j_gene: TRBJ2-5; d_gene: TRBD2; v_gene: TRBV20-1; CDR3nt: TGCAGTACGTTACTAGCGGGAGGTTGGGAGACCCAGTATTTC; CDR3aa: CSTLLAGGWETQYF
abundance: few; j_gene: TRBJ2-4; d_gene: TRBD1; v_gene: TRBV6-6; CDR3nt: TGTGACAGCAGGCTAGGACAGGGTGCTAGGAACATTCAGTACTTC; CDR3aa: CDSRLGQGARNIQYF
abundance: -; j_gene: TRBJ1-2; d_gene: -; v_gene: TRBV6-2/TRBV6-3; CDR3nt: TGTGCCAGCACCCGTGGGCAGTATGGCTACACCTTC; CDR3aa: CASTRGQYGYTF
abundance: -; j_gene: TRBJ2-1; d_gene: TRBD2; v_gene: TRBV29-1; CDR3nt: TGTGGCGGGACTAGCGGGAAGCTCTATGAACAGTTCTTC; CDR3aa: CGGTSGKLYEQFF
abundance: -; j_gene: TRBJ2-6; d_gene: -; v_gene: TRBV12-3/TRBV12-4; CDR3nt: TGTACCAGCAGTTCCCGACAGGCATCCTTCTCTAGGGCCAACGTCCTGACTTTC; CDR3aa: CTSSSRQASFSRANVLTF
abundance: -; j_gene: TRBJ2-7; d_gene: TRBD1; v_gene: TRBV29-1; CDR3nt: TGCAACGTCTGGACAGGGCAATCCACATACGAGCAGTACTTC; CDR3aa: CNVWTGQSTYEQYF
abundance: -; j_gene: TRBJ2-4; d_gene: -; v_gene: TRBV7-8; CDR3nt: TGTGCCAATTTGGGTTCGAAAGGAGGCAAGAACATTCAATACTTC; CDR3aa: CANLGSKGGKNIQYF
abundance: -; j_gene: TRBJ2-1; d_gene: -; v_gene: TRBV11-2; CDR3nt: TGTGCCAGCAGCTTAGATCACAGGGTCTCCTACAATGAGCAGTTCTTC; CDR3aa: CASSLDHRVSYNEQFF
abundance: -; j_gene: TRBJ2-1; d_gene: -; v_gene: TRBV11-2; CDR3nt: TGTGCCAGCAGCTTAGATATGGGCGGGAAGTTCCACAATGAGCAGTTCTTC; CDR3aa: CASSLDMGGKFHNEQFF